A single sample gave rise to the 15 T cell receptor beta chains below, sequenced in a study of Ad26.COV2.S vaccination and SARS-CoV-2 variants. Assay used: immunoSEQ multiplex PCR; TCRdb lists only in-frame clones, some missing. The sample has about 410,000 clones, more than 85% seen once. The sample's treatment: roughly 18 received Ad26.COV2.S at low or high dose, single or two shots; about 5 received placebo; per-sample allocation not given. The samples were gathered on day 63 after the first injection of vaccine or placebo. This material consisted of peripheral blood, taken in a trial of Ad26.COV2.S vaccine versus placebo. Receptors were obtained from a person between 18 and 65 years old who received the Ad26.COV2.S COVID-19 vaccine or a placebo.

The V call is TRBV30, the J call TRBJ1-2; D possibly corresponds to TRBD1 (6 bases). Trimming took 1 base from V and 4 from J, leaving 10 bases between them. Germline lookup yields CDR1 GTSNPN and CDR2 SVGIG (reference sequence). The CDR3 is made up of 13 amino acids. The CDR3 region is CAWSADRTYGYTF. Here the CDR3 DNA reads TGTGCCTGGAGTGCGGACAGAACCTATGGCTACACCTTC.

A single count supports this clone. CDR3 protein: CASSLSRAATGELFF. Written as DNA, the CDR3 is TGTGCCAGCAGTTTGTCGAGAGCGGCCACCGGGGAGCTGTTTTTT. The chain is built from TRBV27 and TRBJ2-2; tentative D call: TRBD2 (5 bases). CDR3 length equals 15 residues. Germline-derived CDR1 and CDR2 are MNHEY and SMNVEV (reference sequence). V lost 3 bases and J 4 bases, leaving 12 bases between the germline ends.

The V and J genes are TRBV6-6 and TRBJ2-7, with 7 bases identical to TRBD1. Germline V gene lookup returns CDR1 MNHNY and CDR2 SVGAGI (reference sequence). CDR3 size: 14 residues. The V and J ends lost 10 bases and 2 bases, in that order; junction bases with no gene match: 11. DNA of the CDR3: TGTGCCACATCGCGGACAGGCGATACCTACGAGCAGTACTTC. It specifies CATSRTGDTYEQYF.

The chain employs TRBV7-9 and TRBJ2-1, with 7 bases fitting TRBD1. J was trimmed by 4 bases and V by 3 bases; bases with no gene match: 6. This CDR3 is built from 15 residues. The V gene's germline CDR1 is SEHNR and CDR2 FQNEAQ (reference sequence). The CDR3 reads CASSLIQGLYNEQFF. The CDR3 DNA follows: TGTGCCAGCAGCTTGATACAGGGGCTTTACAATGAGCAGTTCTTC.

The chain is built from TRBV13 and TRBJ1-1; D is uncertain. CDR3 length equals 13 residues. Trimming shortened V by 5 bases and J by 0 bases, and 7 bases separated the two germline ends. CDR1 and CDR2 (germline): PRHDT, FYEKMQ (reference sequence). The CDR3 nucleotides are TGTGCCAGCAGCCAAGTTATGAACACTGAAGCTTTCTTT. Translated: CASSQVMNTEAFF.

This clone has a single count. CDR3 nucleotides: TGTGCCTTCTCGACAGGCCTGGGCTATGGCTACACCTTC. Translating gives CAFSTGLGYGYTF. This chain uses TRBV10-3 with TRBJ1-2; D is possibly TRBD1 (6 bases). This CDR3 has 13 amino acids. Per the germline V gene, CDR1 is ENHRY and CDR2 is SYGVKD. V gave up 11 bases and J gave up 4 bases, with 17 bases separating them.

This chain links TRBV19 with TRBJ1-2, with TRBD1 identical over 10 bases. CDR1 is LNHDA, CDR2 SQIVND, per germline (reference sequence). The CDR3 is 15 amino acids. The V segment lost 5 bases and the J segment 4 bases; nucleotides outside the gene matches: 7. CDR3 in DNA: TGTGCCAGTAGTCCCGGACAGGGGGATTTCTATGGCTACACCTTC. Translation gives CASSPGQGDFYGYTF.

The CDR3 loop reads CSVEDRDPSTDTQYF. CDR3 bases: TGCAGCGTTGAAGATCGGGACCCTAGCACAGATACGCAGTATTTT. V usage is TRBV29-1 and J usage is TRBJ2-3, with D perhaps matching TRBD1 or TRBD2 (5 bases each). The length of the CDR3 is 15 residues. The V gene's germline CDR1 is SQVTM and CDR2 ANQGSEA. V lost 0 bases and J lost 0, with 10 bases in between.

The rearrangement links TRBV4-3 to TRBJ1-1, with D uncertain. The CDR3 consists of 13 residues. Trimming pared 1 base from V and 8 bases from J, leaving 11 bases between. Germline V CDR1 and CDR2: LGHNA, YSLEER. The CDR3 nucleotides read TGCGCCAGCAGCCAAGTCTGGGGTGGGGAAGCTTTCTTT. The encoded protein is CASSQVWGGEAFF.

The chain couples TRBV6-5 to TRBJ1-1; 7 nucleotides align to TRBD1. Germline loops: CDR1 MNHEY, CDR2 SVGAGI. The CDR3 sequence is 13 residues long. Trimming at V came to 2 bases and at J to 7 bases, leaving 4 bases not matched to a gene. The CDR3 bases are TGTGCCAGCAGTTACCCGACAGGGATTGAAGCTTTCTTT. Translated, it gives CASSYPTGIEAFF.

The V gene is TRBV9, the J gene TRBJ2-3; D may correspond to TRBD1 or TRBD2 (6 bases each). Germline loops: CDR1 SGDLS, CDR2 YYNGEE. Trimming cost V 0 bases and J 4 bases, with 12 bases left between them. This CDR3 is built from 15 residues. CDR3 DNA sequence: TGTGCCAGCAGCGTAGACGGGGGCATGGCAGATACGCAGTATTTT. This encodes CASSVDGGMADTQYF.

This clone was seen just once. CDR3 protein: CASSTAGTGNTEAFF. The CDR3 region has the DNA TGTGCCAGCAGCACAGCCGGGACAGGGAACACTGAAGCTTTCTTT. The V and J genes are TRBV5-4 and TRBJ1-1; 8 bases line up with TRBD1. The CDR3 spans 15 residues. CDR1 is SGHNT, CDR2 YYREEE, per germline (reference sequence). Germline trimming cut 4 bases from V and 1 base from J; bases unmatched to any gene: 6.

The chain combines TRBV9 with TRBJ1-6; no clear D gene. The V and J ends lost 3 bases and 6 bases respectively, with 16 bases between them. Germline CDR1 and CDR2: SGDLS and YYNGEE. The CDR3 extends over 16 amino acids. The CDR3 bases are TGTGCCAGCAGCGCAGACCCGGCATGGGCTAATTCACCCCTCCACTTT. Translating it yields CASSADPAWANSPLHF.

The genes are TRBV11-2 and TRBJ2-2; D is unclear. CDR1 and CDR2 (germline): SGHAT, FQNNGV. The ends were cut back, 5 bases at V and 4 bases at J, with 11 bases in the middle. This CDR3 has 14 residues. CDR3 region: CASSPRWGTGELFF. The CDR3 bases are TGTGCCAGCAGCCCCCGTTGGGGCACCGGGGAGCTGTTTTTT.

V usage is TRBV6-1 and J usage is TRBJ1-5; D gene ambiguous. Deletions cut 3 bases from V and 5 bases from J, with 11 bases between. The CDR3 is 14 amino acids. Looked up from germline, CDR1 is MNHNS and CDR2 is SASEGT. CDR3 DNA: TGTGCCAGCAGTGAGTCGGACCGCTATCAGCCCCAGCATTTT. Its translation: CASSESDRYQPQHF.